This T cell receptor delta chain was captured in a study of gamma-delta chains in newborns, infants, children. Study in general: Polyclonal expansion of innate γδ T cells after birth follows microbial exposure.

This CDR3 spans 19 amino acids. The germline gives CDR1 GEAIGNYY, CDR2 EKD. To note about this clone: This probably arose from a read error, given a far larger clone one base away. Other DNA sequences of this sample code for an identical CDR3.

With CATT, TCRdb re-called clones from the reads. Of about 1,300 delta-chain clones in the sample, 2.3% were seen once. The V and J genes are TRDV2 and TRDJ1, with 11 bases lining up with TRDD3. Sequencing input: blood. This receptor was identified in a child in good health. The CDR3 here is CACDTVGVGDTLYTDKLIF. The CDR3, as DNA: TGTGCCTGCGACACCGTTGGGGTGGGGGATACGCTGTACACCGATAAACTCATCTTT.